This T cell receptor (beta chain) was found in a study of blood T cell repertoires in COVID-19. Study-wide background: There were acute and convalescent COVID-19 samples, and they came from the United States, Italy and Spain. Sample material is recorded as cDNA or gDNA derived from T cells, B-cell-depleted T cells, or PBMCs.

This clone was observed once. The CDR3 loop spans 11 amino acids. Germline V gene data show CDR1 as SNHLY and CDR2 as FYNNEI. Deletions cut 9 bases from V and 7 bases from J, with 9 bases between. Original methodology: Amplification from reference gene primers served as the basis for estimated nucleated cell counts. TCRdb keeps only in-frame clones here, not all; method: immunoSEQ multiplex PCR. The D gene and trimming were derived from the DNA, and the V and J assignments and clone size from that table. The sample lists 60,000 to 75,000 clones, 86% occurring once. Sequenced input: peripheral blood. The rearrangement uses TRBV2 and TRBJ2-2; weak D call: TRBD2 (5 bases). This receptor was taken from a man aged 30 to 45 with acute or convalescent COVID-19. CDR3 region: CARKGGGELFF. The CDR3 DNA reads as TGTGCCAGGAAAGGAGGCGGGGAGCTGTTTTTT.